Below, 25 T cell receptor beta chains from the same sample are listed, as sequenced in a study of cytomegalovirus exposure and HLA in healthy donors. In the PCR, 60 Vbeta and 13 Jbeta primers were used. Clones were read by immunoSEQ multiplex PCR, and TCRdb kept only the in-frame ones, dropping some. The table lists approximately 100,000 clones, just under 80% of them singletons. The sample consisted of PBMCs. All receptors come from a woman in her forties in good health and CMV-seropositive.

This chain links TRBV2 with TRBJ2-7; TRBD1 matches at 9 bases. CDR3 length: 16 amino acids. The V segment lost 1 base and the J segment 3 bases; nucleotides outside the gene matches: 7. CDR1 SNHLY and CDR2 FYNNEI come from the germline V gene. CDR3 region: CASSEGGTGLNYEQYF. The CDR3 DNA sequence: TGTGCCAGCAGTGAAGGGGGGACAGGGCTAAACTACGAGCAGTACTTC.

The chain recombines TRBV5-1 with TRBJ2-7; TRBD2 matches 10 bases. V shed 3 bases, J shed 5 bases, and the junction held 11 bases outside the gene matches. Germline V gene data show CDR1 as SGHRS and CDR2 as YFSETQ. The CDR3 length is 16 residues. The CDR3 region has the DNA TGCGCCAGCAGCTCGGCGGCTAGCGGGAGATTCCACGAGCAGTACTTC. This encodes CASSSAASGRFHEQYF. Based on the CDR3 plus reference TRBV5-1 and TRBJ2-7, the full variable domain is KAGVTQTPRYLIKTRGQQVTLSCSPISGHRSVSWYQQTPGQGLQFLFEYFSETQRNKGNFPGRFSGRQFSNSRSEMNVSTLELGDSALYLCASSSAASGRFHEQYFGPGTRLTVT.

V gene TRBV28 combines with J gene TRBJ1-2; TRBD1 matches 10 bases. V was clipped by 3 bases and J by 0 bases; unmatched bases: 10. The CDR3 consists of 18 residues. Germline V gene data show CDR1 as MDHEN and CDR2 as SYDVKM. This CDR3 is CASSFSGQGRSANYGYTF. The CDR3 coding sequence is TGTGCCAGCAGTTTCTCGGGACAGGGGCGTTCAGCTAACTATGGCTACACCTTC.

V and J are TRBV18 and TRBJ2-7; D gene ambiguous. Germline values: CDR1 KGHSH, CDR2 LQKENI. The CDR3 spans 13 residues. V gave up 2 bases and J gave up 2 bases, with 7 bases separating them. CDR3 amino acids: CASSPSQAYEQYF. CDR3 bases: TGTGCCAGCTCACCATCCCAGGCCTACGAGCAGTACTTC.

V gene TRBV2 combines with J gene TRBJ2-5, with D tentatively TRBD2 (5 bases). Germline CDR1 SNHLY, CDR2 FYNNEI. This CDR3 is built from 14 residues. V was shortened by 2 bases and J by 6 bases, with 13 bases between the two germline ends. CDR3 bases: TGTGCCAGCAGTGAATACGGGGTGCAAAAGACCCAGTACTTC. Translation gives CASSEYGVQKTQYF.

The rearrangement joins TRBV19 to TRBJ2-1; no definite D call. The CDR3 runs 15 residues. Germline loops: CDR1 LNHDA, CDR2 SQIVND (reference sequence). V gave up 5 bases and J gave up 0 bases, with 11 bases separating them. The CDR3 DNA is TGTGCCAGTAGTGTGGCTGGCAGCTCCTACAATGAGCAGTTCTTC. Its translation: CASSVAGSSYNEQFF. Supplemented by reference TRBV19 and TRBJ2-1, the full variable domain reads DGGITQSPKYLFRKEGQNVTLSCEQNLNHDAMYWYRQDPGQGLRLIYYSQIVNDFQKGDIAEGYSVSREKKESFPLTVTSAQKNPTAFYLCASSVAGSSYNEQFFGPGTRLTVL.

This chain connects TRBV5-1 to TRBJ2-7; 8 nucleotides match TRBD1. This CDR3 has 15 residues. The germline V gene encodes CDR1 SGHRS and CDR2 YFSETQ. Unmatched junction bases numbered 6, after V lost 4 bases and J lost 0 bases. CDR3 coding DNA: TGCGCCAGCAGCCGGGGGACAGGCAGCTCCTACGAGCAGTACTTC. This encodes CASSRGTGSSYEQYF.

The chain combines TRBV7-8 with TRBJ2-1; D possibly corresponds to TRBD2 (5 bases). The CDR3 runs to 16 residues. From germline, CDR1 is SGHVS and CDR2 FQNEAQ. Trimming took 3 bases from V and 0 from J, leaving 12 bases between them. CDR3 residues: CASSLRATLSYNEQFF. DNA of the CDR3: TGTGCCAGCAGCTTGCGGGCAACCCTCTCCTACAATGAGCAGTTCTTC. Supplemented by reference TRBV7-8 and TRBJ2-1, the full variable domain reads GAGVSQSPRYKVAKRGQDVALRCDPISGHVSLFWYQQALGQGPEFLTYFQNEAQLDKSGLPSDRFFAERPEGSVSTLKIQRTQQEDSAVYLCASSLRATLSYNEQFFGPGTRLTVL.

V gene TRBV4-1 combines with J gene TRBJ2-6; 12 positions match TRBD1. Germline V gives CDR1 MGHRA, CDR2 YSYEKL. CDR3 size: 20 residues. The J segment lost 3 bases and the V segment lost 3 bases, leaving 12 bases of the junction unmatched. CDR3 sequence (DNA): TGCGCCAGCAGCCATCGGGCAAGGGGGACAGGGGGCATTGGGGCCAACGTCCTGACTTTC. Translated: CASSHRARGTGGIGANVLTF.

The chain employs TRBV5-4 and TRBJ2-3; 8 bases agree with TRBD1. Germline CDR1 and CDR2: SGHNT and YYREEE (reference sequence). The CDR3 loop spans 15 amino acids. The ends lost 4 bases at V and 7 bases at J; junction bases unmatched: 11. The CDR3 DNA reads TGTGCCAGCAGCCTTAGGATAACAGGGGGGAATACGCAGTATTTT. Translated, it gives CASSLRITGGNTQYF.

The chain recombines TRBV18 with TRBJ1-3; D is uncertain. Trimming took 4 bases from V and 0 from J, leaving 13 bases between them. The CDR3 covers 16 residues. From germline, CDR1 is KGHSH and CDR2 LQKENI. The CDR3 nucleotides read TGTGCCAGCTCACGACTGGTAGGAGGCTCTGGAAACACCATATATTTT. This sequence encodes CASSRLVGGSGNTIYF.

This chain connects TRBV6-5 to TRBJ2-3; TRBD2 is a possible D gene (5 bases). V was clipped by 0 bases and J by 3 bases, with 10 bases between them. Germline V lookup: CDR1 MNHEY, CDR2 SVGAGI. The length of the CDR3 is 15 residues. Here the CDR3 DNA reads TGTGCCAGCAGTTACTCCACGGGGTCTACAGATACGCAGTATTTT. This translates into CASSYSTGSTDTQYF.

The chain carries TRBV10-1 and TRBJ2-3, with 9 bases identical to TRBD1. The CDR3 length is 16 residues. Looked up from germline, CDR1 is WNHNN and CDR2 is SYGVQD (reference sequence). The ends lost 4 bases at V and 1 base at J; junction bases unmatched: 6. This CDR3 reads CASSAGTGFGTDTQYF. The CDR3 bases are TGCGCCAGCAGTGCGGGGACAGGGTTCGGCACAGATACGCAGTATTTT.

CDR3 DNA sequence: TGTGCCTGGAGGGGGGGGGTTGGGACAGGGTACACTGAAGCTTTCTTT. This translates into CAWRGGVGTGYTEAFF. V is TRBV30 and J is TRBJ1-1; 9 bases map to TRBD1. CDR1 is GTSNPN, CDR2 SVGIG, per germline (reference sequence). Losses at the gene ends were 3 bases for V and 3 bases for J; bases not matched to a gene: 11. The CDR3 length is 16 residues.

The chain recombines TRBV30 with TRBJ2-1, with TRBD2 matching over 13 bases. The germline gives CDR1 GTSNPN, CDR2 SVGIG (reference sequence). CDR3 length equals 15 residues. Trimming at V came to 3 bases and at J to 4 bases, leaving 3 bases not matched to a gene. In nucleotides, the CDR3 is TGTGCCTGGAGCCGACTAGCGGGGGGTTACAATGAGCAGTTCTTC. This encodes CAWSRLAGGYNEQFF.

V gene TRBV19 combines with J gene TRBJ1-1, with D tentatively TRBD1 (6 bases). The V gene lost 3 bases and the J gene lost 3 bases, with 11 bases spanning the gap. This CDR3 has 14 residues. Germline V gives CDR1 LNHDA, CDR2 SQIVND (reference sequence). CDR3 DNA: TGTGCCAGTAGTATTGGCAGGGGATACACTGAAGCTTTCTTT. Protein: CASSIGRGYTEAFF.

This clone has a handful of counts. This chain uses TRBV29-1 with TRBJ1-2; D may be TRBD1 (5 bases). This CDR3 comprises 11 residues. Germline CDR1 reads SQVTM; CDR2 reads ANQGSEA. Trimming took 5 bases from V and 6 from J, leaving 10 bases between them. CDR3 coding DNA: TGCAGCGTTCGACAGATTGATGGCTACACCTTC. Its protein is CSVRQIDGYTF.

This clone appeared once. The V and J genes are TRBV7-9 and TRBJ2-1, with D unresolved. The CDR3 has 14 amino acids. V was trimmed by 4 bases and J by 8 bases, leaving 15 bases between them. The germline V gene has CDR1 SEHNR and CDR2 FQNEAQ (reference sequence). CDR3 protein: CASSSDAGWDEQFF. Written as DNA, the CDR3 is TGTGCCAGCAGCTCCGATGCCGGGTGGGATGAGCAGTTCTTC.

The rearrangement links TRBV9 to TRBJ1-1, with 7 bases that match TRBD1. Germline assignment: CDR1 SGDLS and CDR2 YYNGEE. The CDR3 runs to 15 residues. The V segment lost 2 bases and the J segment 1 base; nucleotides outside the gene matches: 5. The CDR3 nucleotides are TGTGCCAGCAGCGTTGGGGACAGCTCGAACACTGAAGCTTTCTTT. Protein: CASSVGDSSNTEAFF.

The V gene is TRBV5-1, the J gene TRBJ2-7; TRBD1 matches 7 bases. Unmatched junction bases numbered 9, after V lost 4 bases and J lost 2 bases. This CDR3 is built from 15 residues. Germline assignment: CDR1 SGHRS and CDR2 YFSETQ. In DNA form, the CDR3 reads TGCGCCAGCAGCCCATTTCCGGGACAGCCCTACGAGCAGTACTTC. This translates into CASSPFPGQPYEQYF. The full variable domain, rest sourced from reference TRBV5-1 and TRBJ2-7, is KAGVTQTPRYLIKTRGQQVTLSCSPISGHRSVSWYQQTPGQGLQFLFEYFSETQRNKGNFPGRFSGRQFSNSRSEMNVSTLELGDSALYLCASSPFPGQPYEQYFGPGTRLTVT.

The chain employs TRBV28 and TRBJ2-3; 7 nucleotides align to TRBD2. Trimming cost V 2 bases and J 6 bases; bases outside gene matches: 8. CDR3 length: 15 residues. Germline CDR1 and CDR2: MDHEN and SYDVKM. The CDR3 nucleotides are TGTGCCAGCAGTTTAGTTTCCAGCGGGATGGATACGCAGTATTTT. Translating it yields CASSLVSSGMDTQYF.

This chain joins TRBV30 and TRBJ1-5; 8 nucleotides agree with TRBD1. J gave up 7 bases and V 2 bases, and 4 bases lay outside the gene matches. This CDR3 region has 13 residues. CDR1 is GTSNPN and CDR2 is SVGIG in the germline V gene (reference sequence). The CDR3 DNA reads as TGTGCCTGGAGTCGGACAGGGAACCAGCCCCAGCATTTT. This encodes CAWSRTGNQPQHF.

This chain connects TRBV5-1 to TRBJ2-3; 8 bases are a match to TRBD2. Germline V gene sequence: CDR1 SGHRS, CDR2 YFSETQ. V dropped 4 bases and J dropped 0; count of bases not matched to a gene: 4. There are 15 residues in the CDR3. The CDR3 DNA follows: TGCGCCAGCAGCGGGGCTAGCGGGAGCACAGATACGCAGTATTTT. It translates to CASSGASGSTDTQYF.

This chain links TRBV6-5 with TRBJ2-5; 11 bases align to TRBD2. V lost 0 bases to trimming and J lost 4 bases; unmatched junction nucleotides: 1. From germline, CDR1 is MNHEY and CDR2 SVGAGI. This CDR3 has 15 amino acids. The chain's CDR3 is CASSYSGLAGETQYF. In nucleotides, the CDR3 is TGTGCCAGCAGTTACTCCGGACTAGCGGGAGAGACCCAGTACTTC.

V usage is TRBV28 and J usage is TRBJ2-2, with D tentatively TRBD2 (6 bases). V was clipped by 11 bases and J by 5 bases, with 21 bases between them. This CDR3 comprises 15 residues. Looked up from germline, CDR1 is MDHEN and CDR2 is SYDVKM. DNA of the CDR3: TGTGCCGGGAGGCCGCAGGGAGGAGGTACCGGGGAGCTGTTTTTT. This translates into CAGRPQGGGTGELFF.